Following are 32 T cell receptor beta chains from one sample sequenced in a study of post-analysis software for immune sequencing data (dated by TCRdb to the mid-2010s). Their cognate antigens are unknown. The research as a whole found: Patients showed significantly higher frequencies than controls for roughly five TRBV segments, among them TRBV5-6, TRBV5-1 and TRBV20-1.

To prepare the library, PCR was applied. Sequencing instrument: Illumina HiSeq 2500. Unique molecular identifiers were incorporated into TCR beta cDNA libraries to reduce PCR and sequencing biases. TCRdb reran the public reads through fastp at Q25 and MiXCR, keeping productive beta chains. CDR3 protein duplicates are merged, each entry listing the most common genes and DNA. The sample table lists more than 450,000 distinct CDR3 sequences, about 40% of them with a count of one. More than 1.5% of the sample is held by the ten biggest clonotypes. The specimen was blood. These receptors were taken from a girl aged 10-17 years with multiple sclerosis.

This sequence joins TRBV7-6 and TRBJ2-1; 7 nucleotides align to TRBD1. The V segment lost 3 bases and the J segment 10 bases; nucleotides outside the gene matches: 6. The germline CDR1 and CDR2 sequences are SGHVS and FNYEAQ. The CDR3 is made up of 13 amino acids. The DNA for the CDR3 is TGTGCCAGCAGCTTCAGACAGGGTGACGAGCAGTTCTTC. It yields the protein CASSFRQGDEQFF.

V usage is TRBV5-1 and J usage is TRBJ2-1, with TRBD2 matching over 7 bases. The V segment lost 5 bases and the J segment 8 bases; nucleotides outside the gene matches: 7. Germline V gene data show CDR1 as SGHRS and CDR2 as YFSETQ. The CDR3 runs to 13 residues. The CDR3 region is CASSGGGYYEQFF. The CDR3 region has the DNA TGCGCCAGCAGTGGGGGGGGTTACTATGAGCAGTTCTTC.

The chain is built from TRBV12-3 or TRBV12-4 and TRBJ2-4; D is possibly TRBD2 (6 bases). CDR3 length equals 17 residues. V was clipped by 11 bases and J by 0 bases, with 23 bases between them. CDR3 region: CAPLEGGKRLAKNIQYF. As DNA, the CDR3 is TGTGCCCCCCTGGAGGGAGGCAAGAGGCTAGCCAAAAACATTCAGTACTTC.

The table lists this clonotype with a few counts. The rearrangement joins TRBV9 to TRBJ2-5, with TRBD2 matching over 9 bases. The CDR3 totals 12 residues. Germline CDR1 reads SGDLS; CDR2 reads YYNGEE. Trimming removed 3 bases from V and 12 bases from J; junction bases left unmatched: 6. The CDR3 DNA sequence: TGTGCCAGCAGCGCTAGCGGGACCCAGAAGTACTTC. Translated: CASSASGTQKYF.

The chain has TRBV7-9 and TRBJ1-1; TRBD1 might be the D (6 bases). The ends were cut back, 5 bases at V and 1 base at J, with 14 bases in the middle. Germline assignment: CDR1 SEHNR and CDR2 FQNEAQ (reference sequence). The CDR3 is 15 residues long. CDR3 sequence: CASSRGGGKNTEAFF. The CDR3 DNA follows: TGTGCCAGCAGCCGCGGAGGGGGGAAGAACACTGAAGCTTTCTTT.

The V gene is TRBV5-5, the J gene TRBJ2-1; 7 bases line up with TRBD1. The CDR3 loop spans 18 amino acids. J lost 3 bases, V lost 4 bases, and 16 bases had no gene match. Germline V gives CDR1 SGHKS, CDR2 YYEKEE (reference sequence). CDR3 bases: TGTGCCAGCAGCCAAACAGACCTACGTACAGGGGTCTACAATGAGCAGTTCTTC. This encodes CASSQTDLRTGVYNEQFF.

The genes are TRBV5-1 and TRBJ2-3, with no clear D. The CDR3 extends over 15 amino acids. V lost 1 base and J lost 6, with 15 bases in between. The germline V gene encodes CDR1 SGHRS and CDR2 YFSETQ. The CDR3 is CASSLIGPGSDTQYF. CDR3 DNA: TGCGCCAGCAGCTTGATCGGCCCCGGATCGGATACGCAGTATTTT. Complete variable domain (other parts from reference TRBV5-1 and TRBJ2-3): KAGVTQTPRYLIKTRGQQVTLSCSPISGHRSVSWYQQTPGQGLQFLFEYFSETQRNKGNFPGRFSGRQFSNSRSEMNVSTLELGDSALYLCASSLIGPGSDTQYFGPGTRLTVL.

This clonotype has a handful of counts. The chain carries TRBV5-1 and TRBJ2-7; 10 positions agree with TRBD2. After removal of 1 base from V and 2 bases from J, the junction contained 3 bases not matched to a gene. This CDR3 contains 15 residues. Germline V gene data show CDR1 as SGHRS and CDR2 as YFSETQ. This chain's CDR3 is CASSLSSGRAYEQYF. CDR3 sequence (DNA): TGCGCCAGCAGCTTGTCGAGCGGGAGGGCCTACGAGCAGTACTTC. The whole variable domain, remainder taken from reference TRBV5-1 and TRBJ2-7, is KAGVTQTPRYLIKTRGQQVTLSCSPISGHRSVSWYQQTPGQGLQFLFEYFSETQRNKGNFPGRFSGRQFSNSRSEMNVSTLELGDSALYLCASSLSSGRAYEQYFGPGTRLTVT.

The chain is built from TRBV3-1 and TRBJ2-7; the match to TRBD2 covers 13 bases. Germline CDR1 is LGHDT and CDR2 is YNNKEL (reference sequence). This CDR3 contains 16 residues. V shed 4 bases and J 3 bases; nucleotides not matched to a gene: 6. CDR3 protein: CASSPGTSGVYYEQYF. The CDR3 bases are TGTGCCAGCAGCCCCGGGACTAGCGGGGTATACTACGAGCAGTACTTC.

Details on this clonotype: The junction shows a germline mismatch at one end, possibly a read error. The CDR3 region is CASSMTGYEFNGQFF. CDR3 sequence (DNA): TGTGCCAGCAGTATGACAGGGTATGAATTCAATGGGCAGTTCTTC. The chain carries TRBV6-2 or TRBV6-3 and TRBJ2-1, with 7 bases matching TRBD1. This CDR3 comprises 15 residues. Germline CDR1 MNHEY, CDR2 SVGEGT.

J is TRBJ1-2 and V is TRBV29-1; D gene ambiguous. Germline assignment: CDR1 SQVTM and CDR2 ANQGSEA. This CDR3 contains 13 residues. The V end lost 6 bases, the J end lost 9 bases, and 20 bases lay between the germline ends. CDR3 protein: CSVSPRSDPRYTF. CDR3 sequence (DNA): TGCAGCGTCTCACCGAGGTCTGACCCCCGCTACACCTTC.

As regards this clonotype: The junction differs from germline at one of its ends, possibly a read error. The chain carries TRBV10-2 and TRBJ2-2, with 7 bases identical to TRBD1. In germline, CDR1 is WSHSY, CDR2 SAAADI. The length of the CDR3 is 19 residues. This chain's CDR3 is CATQSPGQLPLPNTGELFF. The CDR3 DNA sequence: TGCGCCACACAGTCTCCGGGACAGCTTCCCCTCCCGAATACCGGGGAGCTGTTTTTT.

CDR3 coding DNA: TGTGCCACCCCTGGGGTTTCGGGATTAAACTATGGCTACACCTTC. It codes for CATPGVSGLNYGYTF. The chain recombines TRBV12-3 or TRBV12-4 with TRBJ1-2; unclear D gene. V dropped 10 bases and J dropped 2 bases, with 20 bases sitting between them. The CDR3 is 15 amino acids.

The chain joins TRBV29-1 to TRBJ2-3; 9 nucleotides align to TRBD2. The CDR3 contains 16 residues. After removal of 1 base from V and 4 bases from J, the junction contained 9 bases not matched to a gene. The germline V gene has CDR1 SQVTM and CDR2 ANQGSEA. CDR3 sequence reads: CSVEGGVAGAADTQYF. The CDR3 DNA follows: TGCAGCGTTGAAGGGGGGGTAGCGGGAGCGGCAGATACGCAGTATTTT.

This clonotype was found a few times. The rearrangement links TRBV12-3 or TRBV12-4 to TRBJ2-5; D gene uncertain. The V gene lost 6 bases and the J gene lost 5 bases, with 10 bases spanning the gap. The CDR3 extends over 12 amino acids. CDR3 sequence reads: CASSRVWETQYF. In DNA form, the CDR3 reads TGTGCCAGCAGCCGAGTCTGGGAGACCCAGTACTTC.

Only one count was recorded for this clonotype. The chain is built from TRBV12-3 or TRBV12-4 and TRBJ1-2, with D perhaps TRBD1 (5 bases). Trimming left V 7 bases short and J 3 bases short, with 18 bases between. This CDR3 is built from 15 residues. The CDR3 region is CASTARGRLHYGYTF. The CDR3 DNA sequence: TGTGCCAGCACCGCCCGGGGGAGACTTCACTATGGCTACACCTTC.

The chain combines TRBV20-1 with TRBJ1-1, with D hard to call. Germline V gene sequence: CDR1 DFQATT, CDR2 SNEGSKA (reference sequence). Deletions cut 1 base from V and 0 bases from J, with 6 bases between. CDR3 length equals 13 residues. Written as DNA, the CDR3 is TGCAGTGCTAGAGGGAATTTGAACACTGAAGCTTTCTTT. This codes for CSARGNLNTEAFF.

This clonotype has more than one count but fewer than ten. The chain uses TRBV3-1 and TRBJ1-5, with 7 bases matching TRBD1. Germline V CDR1 and CDR2: LGHDT, YNNKEL (reference sequence). V gave up 4 bases and J gave up 3 bases; unmatched junction bases: 3. This CDR3 has 14 amino acids. CDR3 nucleotide sequence: TGTGCCAGCAGCCGCGGGACAGACAATCAGCCCCAGCATTTT. Translated, it gives CASSRGTDNQPQHF.

This clonotype was detected a few times. The rearrangement links TRBV3-1 to TRBJ2-3; the D gene is possibly TRBD2 (6 bases). The CDR3 loop spans 16 amino acids. V lost 0 bases to trimming and J lost 4 bases, with 14 bases between them. Germline V lookup: CDR1 LGHDT, CDR2 YNNKEL (reference sequence). This CDR3 is CASSQDLGGPADTQYF. CDR3 in DNA: TGTGCCAGCAGCCAAGATCTCGGGGGACCGGCAGATACGCAGTATTTT.

This clonotype occurred a few times. This sequence joins TRBV15 and TRBJ1-2, with 8 bases aligning to TRBD1. J gave up 4 bases and V 0 bases, and 4 bases lay outside the gene matches. Looked up from germline, CDR1 is LNHNV and CDR2 is YYDKDF (reference sequence). The CDR3 consists of 15 residues. The CDR3, as DNA: TGTGCCACCAGCAGAGATCAGGGGGCAGGCTATGGCTACACCTTC. Encoded protein: CATSRDQGAGYGYTF.

The chain combines TRBV6-1 with TRBJ1-1; the D is unclear. The CDR3 is 17 residues long. The V gene's germline CDR1 is MNHNS and CDR2 SASEGT. Trimming stripped 6 bases from V and 0 bases from J, with 20 bases between. The CDR3 spells CASSLTLIQSMNTEAFF. DNA of the CDR3: TGTGCCAGCAGCCTGACGCTCATACAGTCCATGAACACTGAAGCTTTCTTT.

This chain joins TRBV5-1 and TRBJ2-1; 8 nucleotides line up with TRBD2. The germline V gene encodes CDR1 SGHRS and CDR2 YFSETQ. The ends lost 4 bases at V and 10 bases at J; junction bases unmatched: 7. This CDR3 has 13 amino acids. The CDR3 DNA sequence: TGCGCCAGCAGCGTGACTAGCGAACGGGAGCAGTTCTTC. It translates to CASSVTSEREQFF. Using reference TRBV5-1 and TRBJ2-1 for the parts outside the CDR3, the full variable domain is KAGVTQTPRYLIKTRGQQVTLSCSPISGHRSVSWYQQTPGQGLQFLFEYFSETQRNKGNFPGRFSGRQFSNSRSEMNVSTLELGDSALYLCASSVTSEREQFFGPGTRLTVL.

As concerns this clonotype: Germline is not matched at one junction end, which may reflect a read error. The V gene is TRBV30, the J gene TRBJ2-1, with a tentative D call TRBD2 (5 bases). In germline, CDR1 is GTSNPN, CDR2 SVGIG (reference sequence). The CDR3 runs 13 residues. CDR3 sequence: CACAGSSYNKQFF. CDR3 nucleotides: TGTGCCTGTGCGGGTAGCTCCTACAATAAGCAGTTCTTC.

A few counts support this clonotype. The gene calls are TRBV6-5 and TRBJ2-7; TRBD1 matches 9 bases. V shed 5 bases, J shed 5 bases, and the junction held 4 bases outside the gene matches. The CDR3 has 13 residues. Germline-derived CDR1 and CDR2 are MNHEY and SVGAGI. The CDR3: CASSPNRGHEQYF. The DNA of the CDR3 is TGTGCCAGCAGTCCGAACAGGGGGCACGAGCAGTACTTC.

V usage is TRBV6-1 and J usage is TRBJ1-3, with TRBD1 matching over 7 bases. The CDR3 has 17 residues. CDR1 and CDR2 (germline): MNHNS, SASEGT. J gave up 1 base and V 5 bases, and 11 bases lay outside the gene matches. In DNA, the CDR3 is TGTGCCAGCAGTATCCGTACAGGGGAAGGTTCTGGAAACACCATATATTTT. It codes for CASSIRTGEGSGNTIYF.

This chain joins TRBV12-3 or TRBV12-4 and TRBJ2-6, with a tentative D call TRBD1 (5 bases). The CDR3 extends over 18 amino acids. V lost 5 bases, J lost 0 bases, and 17 bases lay in between. Here the CDR3 DNA reads TGTGCCAGCAGTCTTTGGACACGGCCTTTCTCTGGGGCCAACGTCCTGACTTTC. It translates to CASSLWTRPFSGANVLTF.

V usage is TRBV4-1 and J usage is TRBJ1-2, with TRBD1 as a possible D gene (5 bases). V was cut by 0 bases and J by 9 bases, with 11 bases left in between. This CDR3 comprises 13 residues. The germline V gene encodes CDR1 MGHRA and CDR2 YSYEKL. CDR3 loop: CASSQEAGDCYTF. In DNA form, the CDR3 reads TGCGCCAGCAGCCAAGAGGCGGGGGATTGCTACACCTTC.

This clonotype appeared a single time. This chain joins TRBV5-5 and TRBJ1-2; no reliable D call. Trimming shortened V by 4 bases and J by 7 bases, and 20 bases separated the two germline ends. This CDR3 has 15 residues. CDR1 and CDR2 (germline): SGHKS, YYEKEE (reference sequence). CDR3 coding DNA: TGTGCCAGCAGCCGTCCGGAAGCGACCTTGACTGGCTACACCTTC. Its translation: CASSRPEATLTGYTF.

This chain uses TRBV25-1 with TRBJ2-5, with TRBD1 matching 10 bases. This CDR3 spans 15 amino acids. With 4 bases clipped from V and 5 bases from J, the junction kept 7 bases outside the gene matches. The germline gives CDR1 MGHDK, CDR2 SYGVNS. CDR3 nucleotides: TGTGCCAGCAGTGTCGGGACAGGGGAGGGGGAGACCCAGTACTTC. It translates to CASSVGTGEGETQYF.

This clonotype has more than one count but fewer than ten. The rearrangement uses TRBV10-3 and TRBJ2-3; TRBD2 might be the D (6 bases). Germline values: CDR1 ENHRY, CDR2 SYGVKD. Between the trimmed V and J ends, which lost 10 bases and 0 bases, there was a span of 17 bases. The CDR3 sequence is 15 residues long. Here the CDR3 DNA reads TGTGCCACCCGAGGACCGGGGGTTAGCACAGATACGCAGTATTTT. It is translated as CATRGPGVSTDTQYF.

The table lists this clonotype with a few counts. The V gene is TRBV10-2, the J gene TRBJ2-5; 9 nucleotides agree with TRBD2. Germline V gene data show CDR1 as WSHSY and CDR2 as SAAADI. The J segment lost 6 bases and the V segment lost 5 bases, leaving 10 bases of the junction unmatched. The CDR3 consists of 15 residues. CDR3: CASSPWGTSSKTQYF. For the CDR3, the DNA is TGCGCCAGCAGTCCGTGGGGGACTAGCTCCAAGACCCAGTACTTC.

Only a few counts were recorded for this clonotype. This chain uses TRBV29-1 with TRBJ2-3, with D tentatively TRBD1 (5 bases). Germline CDR1 SQVTM, CDR2 ANQGSEA. Trimming shortened V by 6 bases and J by 3 bases, and 13 bases separated the two germline ends. The CDR3 consists of 13 residues. This chain's CDR3 is CSVAKGQTDTQYF. The CDR3 DNA follows: TGCAGCGTCGCCAAGGGGCAAACAGATACGCAGTATTTT.